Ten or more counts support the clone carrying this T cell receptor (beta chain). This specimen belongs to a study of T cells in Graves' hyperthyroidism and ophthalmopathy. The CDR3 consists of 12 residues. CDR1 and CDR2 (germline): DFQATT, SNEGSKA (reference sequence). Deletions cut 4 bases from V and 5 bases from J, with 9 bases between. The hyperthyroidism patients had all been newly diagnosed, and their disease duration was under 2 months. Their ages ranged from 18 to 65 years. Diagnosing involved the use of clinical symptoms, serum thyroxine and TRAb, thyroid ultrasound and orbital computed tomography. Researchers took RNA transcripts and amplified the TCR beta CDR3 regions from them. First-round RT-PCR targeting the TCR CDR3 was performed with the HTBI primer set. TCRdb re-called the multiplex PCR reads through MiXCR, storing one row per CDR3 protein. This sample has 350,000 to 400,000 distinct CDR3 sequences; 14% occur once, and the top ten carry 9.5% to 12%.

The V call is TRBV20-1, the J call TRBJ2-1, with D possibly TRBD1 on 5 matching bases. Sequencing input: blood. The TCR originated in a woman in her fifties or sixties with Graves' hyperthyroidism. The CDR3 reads CSAKTAHNEQFF. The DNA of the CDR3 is TGCAGTGCTAAGACAGCCCACAATGAGCAGTTCTTC.